The source of this TCR beta chain is a study of shared clonotypes between healthy human individuals. Only in-frame clones appear in the TCRdb table, and some are missing; sequencing was by immunoSEQ multiplex PCR. Found here are millions of clones, around 95% of them singletons; the top ten hold roughly 0.13%. Source material: naive CD4+ T cells sorted from blood. Subset given: CD45RA+ positively selected. The sequence came from a man aged 18 to 30 in good health.

CDR3 DNA sequence: TGCGCCAGCAGCCAAGGGGGTCCCCCTGGCAATGAGCAGTTCTTC. It is translated as CASSQGGPPGNEQFF. V usage is TRBV4-3 and J usage is TRBJ2-1; D remains ambiguous. The V gene's germline CDR1 is LGHNA and CDR2 YSLEER. CDR3 length: 15 residues. Trimming removed 1 base at V and 6 bases at J, with 13 bases between.